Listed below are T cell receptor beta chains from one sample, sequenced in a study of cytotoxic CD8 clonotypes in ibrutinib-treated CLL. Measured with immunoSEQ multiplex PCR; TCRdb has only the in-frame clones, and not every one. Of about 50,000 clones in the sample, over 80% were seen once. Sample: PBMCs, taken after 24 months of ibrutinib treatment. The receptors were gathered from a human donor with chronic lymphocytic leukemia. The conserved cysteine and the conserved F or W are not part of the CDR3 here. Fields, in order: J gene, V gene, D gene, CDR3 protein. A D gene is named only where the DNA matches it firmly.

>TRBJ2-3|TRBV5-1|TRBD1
ASSMGQVGTDTQY
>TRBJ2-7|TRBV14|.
ASSLRAREPPYEQY
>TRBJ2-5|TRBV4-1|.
ASSQVGGAVQETQY
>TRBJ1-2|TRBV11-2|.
ASSLGQIYT
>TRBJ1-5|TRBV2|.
ASRGTARGQPQH
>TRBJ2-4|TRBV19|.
ASSITPQGPNIQY
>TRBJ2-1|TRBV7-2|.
ASSLVSGTVYNEQF
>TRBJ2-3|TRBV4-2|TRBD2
ASSQEPFLAGVHTQY
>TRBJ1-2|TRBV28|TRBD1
ASSYNRGLDGYT
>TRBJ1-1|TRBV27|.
ASSLSPPREAF
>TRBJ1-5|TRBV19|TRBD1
ASSTPGQLVNQPQH
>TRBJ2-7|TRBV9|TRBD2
ASSVETGGEQY
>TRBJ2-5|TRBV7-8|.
ASSLDRQGTQY
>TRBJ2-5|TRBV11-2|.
ASRPDVFGETQY
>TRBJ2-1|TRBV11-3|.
ASSHRRDDNEQF
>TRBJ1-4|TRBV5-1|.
ASSLGQGGRNEKLF
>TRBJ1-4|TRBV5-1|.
ASSFSGDRVEKLF
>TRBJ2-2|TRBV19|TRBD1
ASSIGQVHAGELF
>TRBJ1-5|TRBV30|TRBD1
AWSTRGGNQPQH
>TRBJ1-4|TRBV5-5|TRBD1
ASSSWTGGNEKLF
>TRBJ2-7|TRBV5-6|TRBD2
ASSLAPGTSGSTYEQY
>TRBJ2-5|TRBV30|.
AWSVNGQETQY
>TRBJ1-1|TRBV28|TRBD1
ASRWTGYNTEAF
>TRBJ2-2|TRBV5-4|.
ASSGGQGTGELF
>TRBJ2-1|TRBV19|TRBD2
ASSMLSGSLNEQF
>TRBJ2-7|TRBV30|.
AWSYRLGIYEQY
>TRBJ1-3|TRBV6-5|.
ASSSRSRGGNTIY
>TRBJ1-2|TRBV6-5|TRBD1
ASLPGTGRIYGYT
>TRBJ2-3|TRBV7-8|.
ASSFELRDTQY
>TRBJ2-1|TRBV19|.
ASSMYFDEQF
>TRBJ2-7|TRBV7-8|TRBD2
ASSWGTGGRNSYEQY
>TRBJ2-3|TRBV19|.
ASSILGSSTDTQY
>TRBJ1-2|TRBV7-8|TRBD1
ASSPLAGGYGYT
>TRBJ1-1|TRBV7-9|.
ASTKKNTEAF
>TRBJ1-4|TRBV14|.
ASNRAANEKLF
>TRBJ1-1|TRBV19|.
ASRRSASGTEAF
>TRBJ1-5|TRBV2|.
ASSEGGLYNQPQH
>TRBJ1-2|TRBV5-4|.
ASSFTDNYGYT
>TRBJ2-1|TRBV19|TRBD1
ASFPRDRVSYNEQF
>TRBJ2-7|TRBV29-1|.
SVEGDRSSYEQY
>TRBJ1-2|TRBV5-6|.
ASSLSRRDTYGYT
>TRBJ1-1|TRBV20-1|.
SAIRNTEAF
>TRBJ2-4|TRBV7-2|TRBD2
ASSSYSSGMSIQY
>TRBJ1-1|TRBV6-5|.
ASRPYSGEEAF
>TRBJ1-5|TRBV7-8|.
ASSPGRHSNQPQH
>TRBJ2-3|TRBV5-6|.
ASRLMGADTQY
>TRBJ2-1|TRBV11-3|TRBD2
ASSLRLAGEVHEQF
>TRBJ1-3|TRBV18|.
ASSSDRGNTIY